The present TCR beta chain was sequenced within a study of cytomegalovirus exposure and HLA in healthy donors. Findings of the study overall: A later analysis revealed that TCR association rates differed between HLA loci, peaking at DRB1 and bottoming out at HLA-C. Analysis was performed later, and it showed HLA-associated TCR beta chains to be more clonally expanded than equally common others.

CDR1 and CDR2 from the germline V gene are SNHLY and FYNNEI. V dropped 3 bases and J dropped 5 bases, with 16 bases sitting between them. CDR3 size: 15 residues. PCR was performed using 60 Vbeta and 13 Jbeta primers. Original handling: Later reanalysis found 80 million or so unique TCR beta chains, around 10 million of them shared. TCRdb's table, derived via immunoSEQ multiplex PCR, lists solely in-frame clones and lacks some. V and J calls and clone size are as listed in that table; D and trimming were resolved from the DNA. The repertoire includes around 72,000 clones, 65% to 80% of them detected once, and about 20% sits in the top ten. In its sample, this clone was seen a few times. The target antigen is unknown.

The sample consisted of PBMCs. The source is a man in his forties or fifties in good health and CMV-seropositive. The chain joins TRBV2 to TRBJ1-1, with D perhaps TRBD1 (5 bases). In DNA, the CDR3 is TGTGCCAGCAGTGATCGAAACCAGGGTTGGACTGAAGCTTTCTTT. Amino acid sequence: CASSDRNQGWTEAFF.